The 15 T cell receptor beta chains given below trace back to one sample, sequenced in a study of blood T cell repertoires in COVID-19. The repertoire was sequenced with immunoSEQ multiplex PCR; TCRdb's copy has only in-frame clones and lacks some. The table shows 200,000 to 250,000 clones, with approximately 80% occurring only once. Sequenced sample: peripheral blood. All receptors come from a woman of 80 years or more with COVID-19, enrolled during active disease.

The chain uses TRBV6-5 and TRBJ1-6, with a tentative D call TRBD1 (6 bases). The CDR3 loop spans 15 amino acids. Germline lookup yields CDR1 MNHEY and CDR2 SVGAGI. Between the trimmed V and J ends, which lost 6 bases and 6 bases, there was a span of 15 bases. This CDR3 is CASSLQTGTNSPLHF. The CDR3 coding sequence is TGTGCCAGCAGCCTCCAGACAGGCACTAATTCACCCCTCCACTTT.

This clone occurred once. The genes are TRBV19 and TRBJ2-7; D perhaps matches TRBD2 (5 bases). Trimming removed 3 bases from V and 0 bases from J, with 12 bases in between. Germline CDR1 is LNHDA and CDR2 is SQIVND (reference sequence). The CDR3 extends over 15 amino acids. Here the CDR3 reads CASSMSSMSSYEQYF. CDR3 sequence (DNA): TGTGCCAGTAGTATGTCTAGCATGAGCTCCTACGAGCAGTACTTC. Filled out from reference TRBV19 and TRBJ2-7, the complete variable domain reads DGGITQSPKYLFRKEGQNVTLSCEQNLNHDAMYWYRQDPGQGLRLIYYSQIVNDFQKGDIAEGYSVSREKKESFPLTVTSAQKNPTAFYLCASSMSSMSSYEQYFGPGTRLTVT.

This chain joins TRBV28 and TRBJ1-2; 7 bases match TRBD1. Trimming cost V 10 bases and J 6 bases; bases outside gene matches: 14. Germline V CDR1 and CDR2: MDHEN, SYDVKM. This CDR3 contains 14 residues. The CDR3 DNA is TGTGCCATCCCGAGGGGAAACAGGGGTCATGGCTACACCTTC. Its protein is CAIPRGNRGHGYTF.

The V and J genes are TRBV2 and TRBJ1-1; 8 nucleotides agree with TRBD1. The germline gives CDR1 SNHLY, CDR2 FYNNEI. The CDR3 sequence is 15 residues long. After removal of 5 bases from V and 4 bases from J, the junction contained 9 bases not matched to a gene. The CDR3 DNA follows: TGTGCCAGCAGTCTCACTACAGGGGGTGGCACTGAAGCTTTCTTT. Its translation: CASSLTTGGGTEAFF.

The chain uses TRBV11-1 and TRBJ2-1; perhaps TRBD1 as D (6 bases). The CDR3 sequence is 15 residues long. Germline V gene data show CDR1 as SGHAT and CDR2 as FQDESV (reference sequence). Deletions cut 5 bases from V and 4 bases from J, with 15 bases between. CDR3 protein: CASSPKQGRYNEQFF. DNA of the CDR3: TGTGCCAGCAGCCCAAAACAGGGCCGGTACAATGAGCAGTTCTTC. Full variable domain (remainder filled in from reference TRBV11-1 and TRBJ2-1): EAEVAQSPRYKITEKSQAVAFWCDPISGHATLYWYRQILGQGPELLVQFQDESVVDDSQLPKDRFSAERLKGVDSTLKIQPAELGDSAMYLCASSPKQGRYNEQFFGPGTRLTVL.

The chain has TRBV6-5 and TRBJ1-4; a possible D gene is TRBD1 (5 bases). The V gene's germline CDR1 is MNHEY and CDR2 SVGAGI. Trimming pared 6 bases from V and 0 bases from J, leaving 8 bases between. The length of the CDR3 is 14 residues. The DNA of the CDR3 is TGTGCCAGCAGGGGGGGTTCAACTAATGAAAAACTGTTTTTT. This encodes CASRGGSTNEKLFF.

Here the CDR3 reads CASSFTTGGNSPLHF. CDR3 in DNA: TGTGCCAGCAGTTTTACAACAGGGGGAAATTCACCCCTCCACTTT. The V gene is TRBV28, the J gene TRBJ1-6, with 8 positions matching TRBD1. The CDR3 totals 15 residues. V lost 3 bases to trimming and J lost 7 bases; unmatched junction nucleotides: 5. Germline V gene sequence: CDR1 MDHEN, CDR2 SYDVKM.

V gene TRBV7-9 combines with J gene TRBJ2-6; no firm D call. V gave up 6 bases and J gave up 1 base, with 7 bases separating them. Germline-derived CDR1 and CDR2 are SEHNR and FQNEAQ (reference sequence). This CDR3 contains 14 residues. The CDR3 DNA reads TGTGCCAGCAGATCCTCTTCTGGGGCCAACGTCCTGACTTTC. It translates to CASRSSSGANVLTF.

This chain uses TRBV5-1 with TRBJ2-2; D is perhaps TRBD1 (6 bases). The CDR3 loop spans 15 amino acids. Germline-derived CDR1 and CDR2 are SGHRS and YFSETQ. V was trimmed by 0 bases and J by 3 bases, leaving 9 bases between them. The CDR3 reads CASSLGAGDTGELFF. DNA of the CDR3: TGCGCCAGCAGCTTGGGGGCAGGGGACACCGGGGAGCTGTTTTTT.

Worth noting for this clone: The sample carries other DNA sequences with the same CDR3. The gene calls are TRBV28 and TRBJ2-2; a possible D gene is TRBD1 (5 bases). Germline V gene lookup returns CDR1 MDHEN and CDR2 SYDVKM. The CDR3 loop spans 14 amino acids. Trimming left V 2 bases short and J 1 base short, with 5 bases between. CDR3 sequence reads: CASSLGQNTGELFF. The DNA for the CDR3 is TGTGCCAGCAGTTTAGGACAGAACACCGGGGAGCTGTTTTTT.

The chain has TRBV6-1 and TRBJ2-3, with D uncertain. V was trimmed by 3 bases and J by 4 bases, leaving 14 bases between them. The germline V gene has CDR1 MNHNS and CDR2 SASEGT. This CDR3 has 15 amino acids. DNA of the CDR3: TGTGCCAGCAGTGACCCCACCTTAAGCCCAGATACGCAGTATTTT. This encodes CASSDPTLSPDTQYF.

The V gene is TRBV5-1, the J gene TRBJ2-5; TRBD2 agrees at 8 bases. Germline lookup yields CDR1 SGHRS and CDR2 YFSETQ. The CDR3 has 16 residues. V was pared by 3 bases and J by 0 bases, with 7 bases of the junction left unmatched. The CDR3 coding sequence is TGCGCCAGCAGCTCAGCCACTAGCGGAAACCAAGAGACCCAGTACTTC. This encodes CASSSATSGNQETQYF.

The chain employs TRBV6-5 and TRBJ2-5, with D tentatively TRBD1 (6 bases). V was clipped by 6 bases and J by 5 bases, with 19 bases between them. Germline V CDR1 and CDR2: MNHEY, SVGAGI. The CDR3 is made up of 15 amino acids. CDR3 sequence (DNA): TGTGCCAGCAGCACGGACAGCACAAAGGGGGAGACCCAGTACTTC. Amino acid sequence: CASSTDSTKGETQYF.

The chain uses TRBV3-1 (or the pseudogene TRBV3-2) and TRBJ1-2, with 7 bases lining up with TRBD1. V was pared by 4 bases and J by 8 bases, with 7 bases of the junction left unmatched. Germline V gives CDR1 LGHDT, CDR2 YNNKEL (reference sequence). The CDR3 spans 13 residues. The CDR3 loop is CASSPRGAAGYTF. The CDR3 DNA is TGTGCCAGCAGCCCCAGGGGGGCTGCAGGCTACACCTTC.

CDR3 sequence: CASSRTGNGLYGYTF. The CDR3 nucleotides are TGTGCCAGCAGCCGTACAGGGAACGGATTGTATGGCTACACCTTC. This rearrangement joins TRBV25-1 to TRBJ1-2; the D gene is possibly TRBD1 (6 bases). CDR1 and CDR2 (germline): MGHDK, SYGVNS. V lost 6 bases and J 5 bases, leaving 19 bases between the germline ends. CDR3 size: 15 residues.